This TCR beta chain comes out of a study of T cells in Graves' hyperthyroidism and ophthalmopathy. This CDR3 has 15 amino acids. Germline V gives CDR1 MNHEY, CDR2 SVGEGT. The trim removed 6 bases at V and 2 bases at J, leaving 5 bases unmatched. The source material, RNA transcripts, was used to amplify TCR beta CDR3 regions. Primed by the HTBI set, a first-round RT-PCR was run on the TCR CDR3. TCRdb reprocessed the multiplex PCR reads with MiXCR, giving one entry per CDR3 protein. The data hold 330,000 or so distinct CDR3 sequences, with 15% to 20% observed a single time. The cohort's ophthalmopathy patients, a group with duration under 3 months, had a Clinical Activity Score of at least 3 and a NOSPECS grade of at least 4.

The sequencing input was blood. This receptor was identified in a woman aged 40 to 50 with Graves' ophthalmopathy. The chain links TRBV6-2 or TRBV6-3 to TRBJ1-5; 9 bases line up with TRBD1. This CDR3 reads CASSFRTGGNQPQHF. CDR3 nucleotides: TGTGCCAGCAGCTTCCGGACAGGGGGCAATCAGCCCCAGCATTTT.